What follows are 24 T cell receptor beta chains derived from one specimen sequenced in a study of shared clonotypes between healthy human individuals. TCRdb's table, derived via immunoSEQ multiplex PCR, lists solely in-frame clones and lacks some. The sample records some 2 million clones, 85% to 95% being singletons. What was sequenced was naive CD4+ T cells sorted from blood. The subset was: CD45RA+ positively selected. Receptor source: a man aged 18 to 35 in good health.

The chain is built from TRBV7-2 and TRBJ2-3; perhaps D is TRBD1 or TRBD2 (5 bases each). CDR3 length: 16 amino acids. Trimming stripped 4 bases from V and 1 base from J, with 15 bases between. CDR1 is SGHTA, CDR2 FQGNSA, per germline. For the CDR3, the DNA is TGTGCCAGCAGCTGGGCAGGGACCCCGGGCACAGATACGCAGTATTTT. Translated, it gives CASSWAGTPGTDTQYF.

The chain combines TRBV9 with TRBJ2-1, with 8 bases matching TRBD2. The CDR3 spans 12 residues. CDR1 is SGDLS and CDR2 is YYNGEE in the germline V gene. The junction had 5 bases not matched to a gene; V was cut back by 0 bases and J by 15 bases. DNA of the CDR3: TGTGCCAGCAGCGTAGGAGGCGGGGGGCCGTTCTTC. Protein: CASSVGGGGPFF.

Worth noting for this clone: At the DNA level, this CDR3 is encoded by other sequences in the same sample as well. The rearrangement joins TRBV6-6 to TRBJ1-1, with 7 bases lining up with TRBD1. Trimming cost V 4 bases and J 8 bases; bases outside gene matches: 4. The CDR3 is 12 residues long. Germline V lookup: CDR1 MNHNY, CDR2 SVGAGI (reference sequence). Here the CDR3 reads CASSSGQREAFF. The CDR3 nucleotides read TGTGCCAGCAGTTCGGGACAGCGAGAAGCTTTCTTT.

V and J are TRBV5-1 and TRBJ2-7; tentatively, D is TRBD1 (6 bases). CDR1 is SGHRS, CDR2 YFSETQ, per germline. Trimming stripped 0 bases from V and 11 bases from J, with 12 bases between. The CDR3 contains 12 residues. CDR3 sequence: CASSLGQDEKYF. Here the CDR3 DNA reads TGCGCCAGCAGCTTGGGACAGGATGAGAAGTACTTC.

DNA of the CDR3: TGCGCCAGCAGTCGTAGCGGGTTAAGCACAGATACGCAGTATTTT. This gives the protein CASSRSGLSTDTQYF. The V gene is TRBV10-2, the J gene TRBJ2-3; TRBD2 aligns across 7 bases. Germline loops: CDR1 WSHSY, CDR2 SAAADI. CDR3 length equals 15 residues. J gave up 0 bases and V 5 bases, and 5 bases lay outside the gene matches.

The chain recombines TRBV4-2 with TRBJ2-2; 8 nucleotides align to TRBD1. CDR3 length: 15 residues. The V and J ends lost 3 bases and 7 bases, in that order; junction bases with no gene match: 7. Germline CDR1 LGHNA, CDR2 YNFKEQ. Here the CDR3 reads CASSHSTGEGGELFF. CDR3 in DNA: TGTGCCAGCAGCCACTCGACAGGGGAAGGCGGGGAGCTGTTTTTT.

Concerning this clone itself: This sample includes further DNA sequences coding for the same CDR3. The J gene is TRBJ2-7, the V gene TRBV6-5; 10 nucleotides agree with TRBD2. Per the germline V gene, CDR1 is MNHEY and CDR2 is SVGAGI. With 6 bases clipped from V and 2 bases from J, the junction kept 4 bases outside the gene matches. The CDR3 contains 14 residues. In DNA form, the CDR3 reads TGTGCCAGCAGGCGGACTAGCGGAACCTACGAGCAGTACTTC. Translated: CASRRTSGTYEQYF.

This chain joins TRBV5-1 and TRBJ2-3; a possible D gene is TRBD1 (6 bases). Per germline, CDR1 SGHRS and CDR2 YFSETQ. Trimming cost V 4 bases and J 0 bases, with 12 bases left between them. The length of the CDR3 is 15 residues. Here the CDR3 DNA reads TGCGCCAGCAGCCCCGGACAGTTTAGCACAGATACGCAGTATTTT. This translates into CASSPGQFSTDTQYF.

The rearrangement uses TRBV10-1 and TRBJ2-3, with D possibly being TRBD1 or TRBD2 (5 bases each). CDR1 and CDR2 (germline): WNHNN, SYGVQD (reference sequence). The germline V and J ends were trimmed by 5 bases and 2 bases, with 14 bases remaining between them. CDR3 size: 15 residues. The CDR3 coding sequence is TGCGCCAGCAGTACGGACATGGGGACCACAGATACGCAGTATTTT. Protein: CASSTDMGTTDTQYF.

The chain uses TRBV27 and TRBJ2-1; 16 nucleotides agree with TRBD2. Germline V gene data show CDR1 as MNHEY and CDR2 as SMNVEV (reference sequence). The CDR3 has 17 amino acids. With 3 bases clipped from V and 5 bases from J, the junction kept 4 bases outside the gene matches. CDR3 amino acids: CASSLGLAGGQNNEQFF. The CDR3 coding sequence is TGTGCCAGCAGTTTGGGACTAGCGGGAGGGCAAAACAATGAGCAGTTCTTC.

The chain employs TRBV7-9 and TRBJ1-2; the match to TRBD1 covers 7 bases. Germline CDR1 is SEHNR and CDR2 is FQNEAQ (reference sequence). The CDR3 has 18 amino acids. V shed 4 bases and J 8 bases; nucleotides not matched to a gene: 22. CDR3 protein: CASSYARAGQDHNTGYTF. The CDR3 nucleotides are TGTGCCAGCAGCTACGCTCGGGCAGGACAGGACCACAATACAGGCTACACCTTC.

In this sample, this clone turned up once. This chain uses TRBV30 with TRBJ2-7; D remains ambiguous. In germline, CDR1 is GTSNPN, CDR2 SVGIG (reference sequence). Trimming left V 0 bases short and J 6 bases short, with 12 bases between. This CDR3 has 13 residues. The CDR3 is CAWSVLGVSEQYF. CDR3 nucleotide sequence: TGTGCCTGGAGTGTATTAGGAGTCAGCGAGCAGTACTTC.

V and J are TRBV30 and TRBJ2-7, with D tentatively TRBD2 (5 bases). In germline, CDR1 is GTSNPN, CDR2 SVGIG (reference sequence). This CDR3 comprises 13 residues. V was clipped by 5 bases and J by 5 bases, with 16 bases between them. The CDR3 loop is CAWQARGAHEQYF. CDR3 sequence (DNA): TGTGCCTGGCAGGCTCGGGGAGCCCACGAGCAGTACTTC.

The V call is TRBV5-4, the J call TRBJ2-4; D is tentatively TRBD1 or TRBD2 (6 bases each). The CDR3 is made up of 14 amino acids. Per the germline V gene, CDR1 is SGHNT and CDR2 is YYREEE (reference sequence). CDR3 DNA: TGTGCTTTGTCCGGGGGCCCAGCCAAAAACATTCAGTACTTC. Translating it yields CALSGGPAKNIQYF.

The CDR3, as DNA: TGTGCCTGGATGAGCCGGGACAGGGTCGAGCAGTACTTC. Translated: CAWMSRDRVEQYF. V and J are TRBV30 and TRBJ2-7; TRBD1 matches 9 bases. The V segment lost 4 bases and the J segment 6 bases; nucleotides outside the gene matches: 7. Germline V CDR1 and CDR2: GTSNPN, SVGIG (reference sequence). The CDR3 has 13 residues.

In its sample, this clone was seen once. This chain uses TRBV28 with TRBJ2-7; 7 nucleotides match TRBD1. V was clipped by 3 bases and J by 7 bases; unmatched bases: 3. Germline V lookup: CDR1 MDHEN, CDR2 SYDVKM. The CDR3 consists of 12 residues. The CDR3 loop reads CASSLLRGEQYF. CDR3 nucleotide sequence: TGTGCCAGCAGTTTGCTCAGGGGGGAGCAGTACTTC.

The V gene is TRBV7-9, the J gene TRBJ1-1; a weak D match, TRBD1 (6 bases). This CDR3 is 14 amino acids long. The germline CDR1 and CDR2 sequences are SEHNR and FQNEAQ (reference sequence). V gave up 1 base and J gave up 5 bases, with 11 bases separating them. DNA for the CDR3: TGTGCCAGCAGCTTAGATGGGGGGCGGACTGAAGCTTTCTTT. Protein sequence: CASSLDGGRTEAFF.

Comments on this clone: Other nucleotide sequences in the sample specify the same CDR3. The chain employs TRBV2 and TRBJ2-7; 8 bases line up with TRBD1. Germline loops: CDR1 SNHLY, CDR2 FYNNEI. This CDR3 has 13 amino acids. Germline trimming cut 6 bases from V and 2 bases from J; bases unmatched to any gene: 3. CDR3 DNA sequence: TGTGCCAGCAGGGCGACAGGGGCCTACGAGCAGTACTTC. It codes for CASRATGAYEQYF.

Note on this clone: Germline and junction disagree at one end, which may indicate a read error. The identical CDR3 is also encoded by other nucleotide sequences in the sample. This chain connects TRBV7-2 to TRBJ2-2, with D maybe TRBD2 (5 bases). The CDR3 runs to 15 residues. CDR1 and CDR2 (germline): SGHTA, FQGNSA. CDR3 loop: CASSYGLVNTGELFF. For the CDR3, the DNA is TGCGCCAGCAGCTACGGACTGGTGAACACCGGGGAGCTGTTTTTT.

The CDR3, as DNA: TGTGCCAGCAGCCCGCGGACAGGAGCGATAACCCTAGAGGCTTTCTTT. It is translated as CASSPRTGAITLEAFF. The chain recombines TRBV11-1 with TRBJ1-1; 7 bases match TRBD1. Germline CDR1 SGHAT, CDR2 FQDESV (reference sequence). This CDR3 has 16 residues. Trimming took 5 bases from V and 11 from J; bases not matched to a gene: 20.

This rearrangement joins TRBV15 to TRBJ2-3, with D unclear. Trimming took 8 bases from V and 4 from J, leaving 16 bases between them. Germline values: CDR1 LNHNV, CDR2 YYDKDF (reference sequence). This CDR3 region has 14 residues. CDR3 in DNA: TGTGCCACCTGTCTTTCGATTCCCTCAGATACGCAGTATTTT. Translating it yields CATCLSIPSDTQYF.

CDR3 in DNA: TGTGCCAGCAGTCCGCATAGCGGGTTGAACACCGGGGAGCTGTTTTTT. Residues: CASSPHSGLNTGELFF. The chain joins TRBV28 to TRBJ2-2; 7 nucleotides agree with TRBD2. The CDR3 has 16 residues. Germline trimming cut 5 bases from V and 1 base from J; bases unmatched to any gene: 7. The germline CDR1 and CDR2 sequences are MDHEN and SYDVKM. Looking up the rest from reference TRBV28 and TRBJ2-2 gives the full variable domain: DVKVTQSSRYLVKRTGEKVFLECVQDMDHENMFWYRQDPGLGLRLIYFSYDVKMKEKGDIPEGYSVSREKKERFSLILESASTNQTSMYLCASSPHSGLNTGELFFGEGSRLTVL.

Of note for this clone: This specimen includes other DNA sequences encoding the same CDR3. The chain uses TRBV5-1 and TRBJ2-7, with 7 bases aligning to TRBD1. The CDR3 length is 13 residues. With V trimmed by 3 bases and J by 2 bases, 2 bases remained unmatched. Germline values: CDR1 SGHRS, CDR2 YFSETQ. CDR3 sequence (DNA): TGCGCCAGCAGCTCGACAGGGACCTACGAGCAGTACTTC. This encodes CASSSTGTYEQYF.

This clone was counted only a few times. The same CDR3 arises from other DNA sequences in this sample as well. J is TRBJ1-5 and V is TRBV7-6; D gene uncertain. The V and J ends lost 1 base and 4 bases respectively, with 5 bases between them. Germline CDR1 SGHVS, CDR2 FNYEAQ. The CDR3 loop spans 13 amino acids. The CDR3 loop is CASSLGANQPQHF. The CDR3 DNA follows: TGTGCCAGCAGCTTAGGGGCGAATCAGCCCCAGCATTTT.